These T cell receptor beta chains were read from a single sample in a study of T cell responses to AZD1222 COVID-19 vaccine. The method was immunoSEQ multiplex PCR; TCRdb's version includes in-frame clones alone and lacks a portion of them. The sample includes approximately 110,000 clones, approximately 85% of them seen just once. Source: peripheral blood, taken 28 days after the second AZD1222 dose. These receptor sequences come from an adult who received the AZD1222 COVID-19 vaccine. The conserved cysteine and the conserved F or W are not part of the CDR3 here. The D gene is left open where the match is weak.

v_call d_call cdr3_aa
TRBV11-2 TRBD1 ASSRGGELNTEAF
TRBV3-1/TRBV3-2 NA ASSRRGGFTDTQY
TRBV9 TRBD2 ASSALADSYNEQF
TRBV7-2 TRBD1 ASSTPGQGVSPLH
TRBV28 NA ASSPGGGRAEAF
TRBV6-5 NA ASSYTGSSYNEQF
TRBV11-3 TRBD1 ASSPGTGGGETQY
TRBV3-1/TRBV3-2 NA ASSQPRQENTGELF
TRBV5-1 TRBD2 ASFAGGVNTGELF
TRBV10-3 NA AIRGGDGTGELF
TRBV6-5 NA ASSYSGRSNTGELF
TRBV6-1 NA ASSEAYRGGYEKLF
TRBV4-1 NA ASSQVLGTQY
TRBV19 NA ASSHRRIGAF
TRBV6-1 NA ASSEGLTNTEAF
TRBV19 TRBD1 ASKGRAGGRYSNQPQH
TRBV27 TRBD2 ASSPRAGGPETQY
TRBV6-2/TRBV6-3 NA ASSYSGSYSNQPQH
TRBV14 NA ASSHRNTEAF
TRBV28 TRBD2 ASSGGTSGALRETQY